The source of this T cell receptor beta chain is a study of blood T cell repertoires in COVID-19. Study-wide background: Sample material is recorded as cDNA or gDNA derived from T cells, B-cell-depleted T cells, or PBMCs.

Libraries were prepared by immunoSEQ multiplex PCR; TCRdb keeps only in-frame clonotypes and omits some of them. Of a few hundred thousand clones detected, 80% to 90% appear once; the ten largest clones hold 3.5% to 4%. All enrollees were about 18 to 100 years old and from about 24 US areas. Cohorts were assigned according to the clinical history that participants reported. The CDR3 spans 15 residues. V lost 5 bases and J lost 6; bases outside the gene matches: 6. The V gene's germline CDR1 is SEHNR and CDR2 FQNEAQ (reference sequence). V gene TRBV7-9 combines with J gene TRBJ2-1; 11 nucleotides agree with TRBD2. The sequence was collected from a woman in her 40s with acute COVID-19. The sequencing sample was made of PBMCs or T cells enriched from blood (not recorded which). As DNA, the CDR3 is TGTGCCAGCAGCCCTAGACTAGCGGGAAGCAATGAGCAGTTCTTC. It encodes CASSPRLAGSNEQFF.